This T cell receptor beta chain is drawn from a study of a mutant IDH1 vaccine in newly diagnosed glioma. Study-level background: During weeks 1, 3, 5, 7, 11, 15, 19 and 23, patients received eight vaccinations. A roughly 62% male, approximately 38% female split and a mean age of 40.4 years characterized treated patients. Earlier treatment was radiotherapy, temozolomide, or both, with most getting both.

The time point was: week 11, during vaccination. Mutant IDH1 20-mer peptide, at 300 ug, made up each vaccine dose, with topical imiquimod. The table came from immunoSEQ multiplex PCR; TCRdb's copy has only in-frame clones and leaves some out. The sample holds around 100,000 clones; roughly 90% are singletons and the top ten take 0.5% to 0.65%. V was pared by 3 bases and J by 4 bases, with 7 bases of the junction left unmatched. CDR3 length: 15 amino acids. Looked up from germline, CDR1 is SEHNR and CDR2 is FQNEAQ (reference sequence). Study-wide points: Researchers report vaccine-induced immune responses in approximately 95% of patients.

Comment on this clone: As yet, its antigen is unknown.

The clonotype originates from a woman aged 45-65 years with glioma. The source material was PBMCs, sampled from a glioma patient whose treatment included an IDH1 peptide vaccine. V gene TRBV7-9 combines with J gene TRBJ2-7; 9 bases match TRBD1. The CDR3 sequence: CASSFGWGQGYEQYF. CDR3 in DNA: TGTGCCAGCAGCTTTGGTTGGGGACAGGGTTACGAGCAGTACTTC.